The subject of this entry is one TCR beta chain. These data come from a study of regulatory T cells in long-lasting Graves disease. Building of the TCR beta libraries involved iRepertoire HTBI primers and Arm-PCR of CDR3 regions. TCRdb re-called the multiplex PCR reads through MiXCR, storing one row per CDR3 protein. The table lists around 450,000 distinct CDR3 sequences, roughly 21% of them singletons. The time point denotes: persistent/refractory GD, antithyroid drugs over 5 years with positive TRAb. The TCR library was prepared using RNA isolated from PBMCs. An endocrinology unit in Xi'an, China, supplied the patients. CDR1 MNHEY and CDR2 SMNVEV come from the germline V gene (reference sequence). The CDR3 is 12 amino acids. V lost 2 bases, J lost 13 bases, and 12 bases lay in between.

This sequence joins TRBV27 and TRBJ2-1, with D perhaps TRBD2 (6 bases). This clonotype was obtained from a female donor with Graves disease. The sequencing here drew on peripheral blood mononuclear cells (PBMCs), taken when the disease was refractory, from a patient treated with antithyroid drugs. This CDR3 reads CASSLPGVEQFF. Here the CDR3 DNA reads TGTGCCAGCAGTTTACCGGGGGTAGAACAGTTCTTC.